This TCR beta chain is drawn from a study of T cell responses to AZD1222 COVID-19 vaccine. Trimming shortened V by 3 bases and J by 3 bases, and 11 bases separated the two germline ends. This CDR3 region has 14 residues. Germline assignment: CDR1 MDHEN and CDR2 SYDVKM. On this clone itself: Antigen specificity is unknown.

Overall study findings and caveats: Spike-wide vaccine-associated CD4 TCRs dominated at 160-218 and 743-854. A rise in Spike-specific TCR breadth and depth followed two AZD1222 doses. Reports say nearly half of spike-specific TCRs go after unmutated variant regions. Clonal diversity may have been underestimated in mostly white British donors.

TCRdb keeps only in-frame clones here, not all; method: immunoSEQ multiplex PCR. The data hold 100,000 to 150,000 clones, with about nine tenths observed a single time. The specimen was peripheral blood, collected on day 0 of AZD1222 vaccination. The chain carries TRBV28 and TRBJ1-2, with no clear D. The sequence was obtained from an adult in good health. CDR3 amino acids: CASSLGQTYYGYTF. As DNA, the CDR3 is TGTGCCAGCAGTTTGGGTCAGACTTACTATGGCTACACCTTC.